The sequence of this T cell receptor beta chain was determined in a study of T-cell memory formation after mild COVID-19. Broader study findings: The finding that pre-infection memory included some responding clones suggested that cross-reactive memory joined. Researchers report contracting CD4+ clones mostly in CM and EM, with CD8+ clones in EMRA. Clones contracting day 15 to 85 were balanced CD4/CD8; later expanders leaned CD4+.

The 5'RACE method, run with constant-segment primers, produced TCR alpha and TCR beta cDNA libraries (carrying sample barcodes and UMIs). TCRdb re-called the 5' RACE reads through MiXCR, storing one row per CDR3 protein. The sample consists of 120,000 or so distinct CDR3 sequences, about 17% of them appearing once. Note on this clonotype: Its cognate antigen is unknown.

CDR3 length: 14 amino acids. Germline values: CDR1 KGHSH, CDR2 LQKENI. Unmatched junction bases numbered 5, after V lost 4 bases and J lost 8 bases. The V gene is TRBV18, the J gene TRBJ2-1; 10 nucleotides align to TRBD2. The source is a man between 18 and 29 years old who had mild COVID-19 (a few samples of this study predate the infection). Cell type and time point are not known. The sample taken for sequencing was PBMCs or a T cell subset sorted from them (not recorded which). CDR3 sequence: CASSQLAGGYEQFF. CDR3 nucleotides: TGTGCCAGCTCACAGTTAGCGGGGGGCTATGAGCAGTTCTTC.